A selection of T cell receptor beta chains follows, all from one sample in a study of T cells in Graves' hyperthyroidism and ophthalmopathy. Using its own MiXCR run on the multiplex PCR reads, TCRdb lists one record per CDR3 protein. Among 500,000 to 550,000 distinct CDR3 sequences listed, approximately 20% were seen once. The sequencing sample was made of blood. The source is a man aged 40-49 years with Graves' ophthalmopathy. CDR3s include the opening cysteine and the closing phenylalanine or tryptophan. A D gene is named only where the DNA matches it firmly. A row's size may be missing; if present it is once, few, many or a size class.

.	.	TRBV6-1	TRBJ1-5	CASSGGGQPQHF	TGTGCCAGCAGTGGAGGGGGTCAGCCCCAGCATTTT
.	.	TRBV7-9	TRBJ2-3	CASSHIGTGLSTDTQYF	TGTGCCAGCAGCCATATAGGTACGGGACTCAGCACAGATACGCAGTATTTT
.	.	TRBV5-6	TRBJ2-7	CASSFRQAIPHEQYF	TGTGCCAGCAGCTTTAGACAGGCTATCCCGCACGAGCAGTACTTC
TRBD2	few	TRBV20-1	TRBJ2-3	CSARDTLAGSPTDTQYF	TGCAGTGCTAGAGATACCCTAGCGGGAAGCCCCACAGATACGCAGTATTTT
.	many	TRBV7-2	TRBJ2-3	CASSFLHQGPDTQYF	TGTGCCAGCAGCTTCTTACACCAGGGCCCAGATACGCAGTATTTT
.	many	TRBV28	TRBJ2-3	CASSLPQGTDTQYF	TGTGCCAGCAGTTTACCTCAGGGTACAGATACGCAGTATTTT
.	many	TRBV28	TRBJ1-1	CARKGTGGTEAFF	TGTGCCAGAAAGGGGACCGGGGGCACTGAAGCTTTCTTT
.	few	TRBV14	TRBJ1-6	CASSHSGDSPLHF	TGTGCCAGCAGCCATAGTGGCGACTCACCCCTCCACTTT
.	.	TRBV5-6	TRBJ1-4	CASSLSDSSTNEKLFF	TGTGCCAGCAGCTTGAGTGACAGCTCAACTAATGAAAAACTGTTTTTT
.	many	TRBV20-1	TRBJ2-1	CSASESSYNEQFF	TGCAGTGCTAGCGAGAGCTCCTACAATGAGCAGTTCTTC
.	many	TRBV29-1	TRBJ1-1	CSVGGGLADTEAFF	TGCAGCGTGGGGGGAGGGCTGGCGGACACTGAAGCTTTCTTT
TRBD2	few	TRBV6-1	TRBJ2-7	CASSPRGVRKGGYEQYF	TGTGCCAGCAGTCCCCGGGGGGTCCGGAAAGGTGGATACGAGCAGTACTTC
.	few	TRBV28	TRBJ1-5	CASGNQPQHF	TGTGCCAGCGGCAATCAGCCCCAGCATTTT
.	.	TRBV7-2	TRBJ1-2	CASSTYGYGYTF	TGTGCCAGCTCAACGTACGGCTATGGCTACACCTTC
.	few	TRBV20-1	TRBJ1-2	CSASAPRRRDNYGYTF	TGCAGTGCTAGTGCCCCCCGCAGGCGAGATAACTATGGCTACACCTTC
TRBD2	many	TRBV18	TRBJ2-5	CASSPVPLAGSQETQYF	TGTGCCAGCTCACCGGTCCCTCTAGCGGGGTCCCAAGAGACCCAGTACTTC
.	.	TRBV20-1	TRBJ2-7	CSAEGDGTTYEQYF	TGCAGTGCAGAGGGGGACGGGACAACCTACGAGCAGTACTTC
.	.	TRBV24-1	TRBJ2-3	CATSVLYEGVYTDTQYF	TGTGCCACCAGTGTCCTTTATGAGGGAGTTTACACAGATACGCAGTATTTT
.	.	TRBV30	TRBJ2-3	CAWSLGGHTDTQYF	TGTGCCTGGAGCCTTGGGGGCCACACAGATACGCAGTATTTT
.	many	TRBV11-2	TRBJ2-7	CASSFPREGIESYEQYF	TGTGCCAGCAGCTTCCCCAGAGAGGGTATCGAGTCCTACGAGCAGTACTTC
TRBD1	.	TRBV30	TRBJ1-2	CAWRTGMGYGYTF	TGTGCCTGGAGGACAGGGATGGGCTATGGCTACACCTTC
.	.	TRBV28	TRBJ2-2	CASSPRGAANTGELFF	TGTGCCAGCAGCCCTCGGGGAGCGGCGAACACCGGGGAGCTGTTTTTT
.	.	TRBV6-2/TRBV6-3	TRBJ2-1	CASSYRSMHEQFF	TGTGCCAGCAGTTACCGGAGTATGCATGAGCAGTTCTTC
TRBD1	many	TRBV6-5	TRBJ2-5	CASSYSTGTGEETQYF	TGTGCCAGCAGTTACTCGACCGGGACAGGGGAAGAGACCCAGTACTTC
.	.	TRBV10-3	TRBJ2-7	CAISETGKSSYEQYF	TGTGCCATCAGTGAGACAGGGAAGTCCTCCTACGAGCAGTACTTC
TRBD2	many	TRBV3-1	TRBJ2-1	CASSQDPLAANEQFF	TGTGCCAGCAGCCAAGATCCCCTAGCGGCTAATGAGCAGTTCTTC